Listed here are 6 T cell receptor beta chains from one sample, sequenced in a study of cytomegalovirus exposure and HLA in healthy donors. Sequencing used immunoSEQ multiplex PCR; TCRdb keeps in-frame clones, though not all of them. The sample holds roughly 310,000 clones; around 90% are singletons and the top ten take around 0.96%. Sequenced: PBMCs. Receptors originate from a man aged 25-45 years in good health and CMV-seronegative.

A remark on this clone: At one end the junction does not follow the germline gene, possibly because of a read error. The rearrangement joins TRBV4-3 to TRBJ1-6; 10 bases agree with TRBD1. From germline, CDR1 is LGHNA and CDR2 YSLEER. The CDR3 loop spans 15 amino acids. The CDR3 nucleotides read TGCGCCAGCAGCCAAGCTGGGACAGGGGATTCCCCCCTCCACTTT. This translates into CASSQAGTGDSPLHF.

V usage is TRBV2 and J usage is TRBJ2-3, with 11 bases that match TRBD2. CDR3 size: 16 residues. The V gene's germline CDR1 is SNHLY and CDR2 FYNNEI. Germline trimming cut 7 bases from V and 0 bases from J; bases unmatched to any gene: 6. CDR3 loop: CASTIAGGPSTDTQYF. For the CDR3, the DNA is TGTGCCAGCACCATAGCGGGGGGGCCTAGCACAGATACGCAGTATTTT.

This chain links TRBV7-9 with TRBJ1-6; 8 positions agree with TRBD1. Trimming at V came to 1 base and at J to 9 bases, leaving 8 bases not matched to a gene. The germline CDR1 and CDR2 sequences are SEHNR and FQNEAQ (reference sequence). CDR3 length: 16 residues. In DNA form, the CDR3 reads TGTGCCAGCAGCTTAGGTGGCAGGGACAGGTTTTCACCCCTCCACTTT. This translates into CASSLGGRDRFSPLHF. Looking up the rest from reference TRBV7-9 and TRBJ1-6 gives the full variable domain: DTGVSQNPRHKITKRGQNVTFRCDPISEHNRLYWYRQTLGQGPEFLTYFQNEAQLEKSRLLSDRFSAERPKGSFSTLEIQRTEQGDSAMYLCASSLGGRDRFSPLHFGNGTRLTVT.

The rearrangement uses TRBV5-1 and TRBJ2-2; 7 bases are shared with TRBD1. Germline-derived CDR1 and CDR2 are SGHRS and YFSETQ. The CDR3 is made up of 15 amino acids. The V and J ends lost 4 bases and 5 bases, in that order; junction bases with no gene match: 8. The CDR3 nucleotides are TGCGCCAGCAGCCCAAGGACAGGAGAAACCGGGGAGCTGTTTTTT. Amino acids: CASSPRTGETGELFF. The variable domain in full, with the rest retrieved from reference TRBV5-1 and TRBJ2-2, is KAGVTQTPRYLIKTRGQQVTLSCSPISGHRSVSWYQQTPGQGLQFLFEYFSETQRNKGNFPGRFSGRQFSNSRSEMNVSTLELGDSALYLCASSPRTGETGELFFGEGSRLTVL.

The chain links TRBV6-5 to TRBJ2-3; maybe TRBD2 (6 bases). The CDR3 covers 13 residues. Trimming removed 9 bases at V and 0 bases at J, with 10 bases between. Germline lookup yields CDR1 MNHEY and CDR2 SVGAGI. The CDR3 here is CASRRGSTDTQYF. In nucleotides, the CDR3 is TGTGCCAGTCGGCGGGGTAGCACAGATACGCAGTATTTT.

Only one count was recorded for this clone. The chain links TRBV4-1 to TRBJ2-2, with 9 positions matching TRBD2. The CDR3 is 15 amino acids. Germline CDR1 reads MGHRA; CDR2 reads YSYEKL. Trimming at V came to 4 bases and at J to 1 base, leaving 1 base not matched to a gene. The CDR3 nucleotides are TGCGCCAGCAGCCTTAGCGGGGGGAACACCGGGGAGCTGTTTTTT. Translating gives CASSLSGGNTGELFF.